The clone carrying this T cell receptor (beta chain) was seen more than once but under ten times. The antigen remains unidentified. This sample was taken from a study of Ad26.COV2.S vaccination and SARS-CoV-2 variants. Study results and caveats: Placebo recipients and vaccine recipients were similar in non-spike TCR breadth. The TCR-based breadth and depth measures might underestimate overall T cell responses.

Described treatment: 19 received Ad26.COV2.S at low or high dose, single or two shots; about five received placebo; per-sample allocation not given. Repertoires come from day 63 after the first vaccine or placebo injection. An Ad26 vector carrying the Wuhan-strain SARS-CoV-2 spike served as the vaccine. Clones were read by immunoSEQ multiplex PCR, and TCRdb kept only the in-frame ones, dropping some. Among roughly 350,000 clones listed, 80% to 90% were seen once. With 5 bases clipped from V and 0 bases from J, the junction kept 3 bases outside the gene matches. CDR1 and CDR2 from the germline V gene are SGHAT and FQNNGV. CDR3 length: 15 residues.

This clonotype originated in a person between 18 and 59 years old who received the Ad26.COV2.S COVID-19 vaccine or a placebo. The sequencing used peripheral blood, collected in a trial of Ad26.COV2.S vaccine versus placebo. The chain combines TRBV11-2 with TRBJ2-4, with 8 bases fitting TRBD2. CDR3 sequence (DNA): TGTGCCAGCAGCCCCGGGGGGGTAGCCAAAAACATTCAGTACTTC. Protein: CASSPGGVAKNIQYF.